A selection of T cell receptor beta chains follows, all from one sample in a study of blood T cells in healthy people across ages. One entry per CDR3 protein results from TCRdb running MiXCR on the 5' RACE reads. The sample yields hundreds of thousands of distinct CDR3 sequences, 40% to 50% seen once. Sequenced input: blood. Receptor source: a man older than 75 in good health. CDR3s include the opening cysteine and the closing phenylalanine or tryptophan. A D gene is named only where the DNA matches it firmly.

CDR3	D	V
CATSDPPSGDVASTDTQYF	TRBD2	TRBV24-1
CASRQTGGQGDTQYF	TRBD1	TRBV7-2
CSAGSGSEQYF	-	TRBV29-1
CASSQGYFRGGGQETQYF	TRBD2	TRBV14
CASSPSGPPRETQYF	TRBD2	TRBV18
CSARRGAMSAYEQYF	-	TRBV20-1
CSAHERRNTEAFF	-	TRBV29-1
CASRIRGDTQYF	-	TRBV10-2
CASSRVRDYEQYF	-	TRBV3-1
CASRYPGTGSNEQFF	TRBD1	TRBV7-2
CASSAVTNGNTEAFF	-	TRBV6-1
CASSVAAGGPADTQYF	TRBD2	TRBV9
CASSPEETEAFF	-	TRBV12-3/TRBV12-4
CASSLEYTLFF	-	TRBV7-8
CSVVGSGETQYF	-	TRBV29-1
CASSFLAGVNNEQFF	TRBD2	TRBV5-5
CASTRDVIQLNTDTQYF	-	TRBV5-1
CASSLVVRGYEQYF	-	TRBV7-2
CSARRRFEAFF	-	TRBV20-1
CASSSAGQGVEKLFF	-	TRBV7-2
CASSDRGGGLSYNEQFF	-	TRBV9
CSARSSGNTGELFF	TRBD2	TRBV20-1
CASSGTGNLYTGELFF	-	TRBV5-5
CSARLGTLSSYEQYF	-	TRBV20-1
CATSRAGLGGLYNEQFF	-	TRBV15
CSAGQGATGELFF	TRBD1	TRBV29-1
CASRRQGSGNQPQHF	TRBD1	TRBV28
CASSESGQGIGEQYF	TRBD1	TRBV6-1
CASSPSGGRREKLFF	-	TRBV18
CASSRDSRTDTQYF	-	TRBV10-1
CASSLTRDQETQYF	-	TRBV7-2
CASSLVGTNQLQHF	-	TRBV12-3/TRBV12-4
CSVSTGKDEQFF	-	TRBV29-1
CSAHDVGLAGGTHTDTQYF	TRBD2	TRBV20-1
CASSQYLPGTLSGANVLTF	-	TRBV3-1
CATSRDSAGGGYNSPLHF	-	TRBV15
CGARDPGWTASYEQYF	-	TRBV20-1
CASSLGGSNNEQFF	-	TRBV7-8
CASSPRSSSTDTQYF	-	TRBV11-2
CSARDTSGNNEQFF	TRBD2	TRBV20-1
CASSFGTTEQFF	-	TRBV6-2/TRBV6-3
CASSLDTLAGDSDTQYF	TRBD2	TRBV7-8
CASREQGVRTDTQYF	-	TRBV2
CASSSIPAAGQYEQYF	-	TRBV7-3
CASSLGVVRVKGEAFF	-	TRBV7-3
CAISAGTGWDLEQYF	TRBD1	TRBV10-3
CAISGAGGPSGDTQYF	TRBD2	TRBV10-3
CSAPAGRGDNEQFF	-	TRBV20-1
CASSLLLGDEQFF	-	TRBV7-9